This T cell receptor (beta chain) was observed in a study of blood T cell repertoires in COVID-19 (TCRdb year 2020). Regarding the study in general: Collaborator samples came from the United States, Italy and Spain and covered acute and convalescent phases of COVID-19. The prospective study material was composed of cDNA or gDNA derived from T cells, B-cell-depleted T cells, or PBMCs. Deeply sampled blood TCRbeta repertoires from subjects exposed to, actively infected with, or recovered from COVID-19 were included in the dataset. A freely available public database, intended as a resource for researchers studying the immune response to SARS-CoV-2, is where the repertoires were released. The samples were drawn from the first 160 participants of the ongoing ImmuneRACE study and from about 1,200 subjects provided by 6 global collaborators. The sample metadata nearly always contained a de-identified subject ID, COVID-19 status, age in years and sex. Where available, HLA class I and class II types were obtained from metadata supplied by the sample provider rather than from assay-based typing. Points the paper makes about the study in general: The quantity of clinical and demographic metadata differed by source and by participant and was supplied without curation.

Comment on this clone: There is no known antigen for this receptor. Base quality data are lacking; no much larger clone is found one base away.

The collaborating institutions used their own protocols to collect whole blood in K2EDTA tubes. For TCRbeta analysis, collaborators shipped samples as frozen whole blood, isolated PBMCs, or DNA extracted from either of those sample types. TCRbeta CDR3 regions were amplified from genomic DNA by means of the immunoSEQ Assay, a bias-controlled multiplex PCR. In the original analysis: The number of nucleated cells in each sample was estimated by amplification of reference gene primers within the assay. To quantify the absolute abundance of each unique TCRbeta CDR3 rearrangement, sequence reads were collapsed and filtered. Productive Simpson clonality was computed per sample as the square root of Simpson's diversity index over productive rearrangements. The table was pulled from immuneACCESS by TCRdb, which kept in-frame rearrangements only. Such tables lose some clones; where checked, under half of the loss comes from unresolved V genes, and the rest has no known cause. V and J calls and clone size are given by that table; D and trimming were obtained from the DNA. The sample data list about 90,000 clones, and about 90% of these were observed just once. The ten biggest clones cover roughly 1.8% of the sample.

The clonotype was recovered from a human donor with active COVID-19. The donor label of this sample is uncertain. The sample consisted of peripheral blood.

The nucleotide sequence reads as follows: TGTGCCAGCAGCTCTCGGACAGGGGGCACCTCCTACGAGCAGTACTTC. Its protein is CASSSRTGGTSYEQYF. The rearrangement joined TRBV7-9 to TRBJ2-7; 11 bases in the middle match TRBD1. Germline trimming amounts to 4 bases on V and 0 bases on J, with 5 as the count of junction bases outside the gene matches. In the germline V gene (reference sequence), CDR1 corresponds to SEHNR and CDR2 to FQNEAQ. The CDR3 has 16 amino acids, counting the end cysteine and phenylalanine. Only the CDR3 portion is preserved as DNA: 48 bases, with reading frame beginning at the first base. With the rest looked up from the reference TRBV7-9 and TRBJ2-7 genes rather than sequenced, the full variable domain is DTGVSQNPRHKITKRGQNVTFRCDPISEHNRLYWYRQTLGQGPEFLTYFQNEAQLEKSRLLSDRFSAERPKGSFSTLEIQRTEQGDSAMYLCASSSRTGGTSYEQYFGPGTRLTVT.